The 27 T cell receptor beta chains below come from one sample, sequenced in a study of shared clonotypes between healthy human individuals. Clones were sequenced by immunoSEQ multiplex PCR, and TCRdb holds only the in-frame ones, with some missing. The data show nearly 2 million clones, less than 95% seen once. It was CD45RO-negative cells, positively selected for CCR7, that made up naive CD8 cells, with terminally differentiated effector memory CD45RA+ cells excluded. The source material was naive CD8+ T cells sorted from blood. The receptors were gathered from a young man in good health.

The chain uses TRBV9 and TRBJ1-6; TRBD1 matches at 10 bases. CDR1 is SGDLS and CDR2 is YYNGEE in the germline V gene. J was trimmed by 8 bases and V by 4 bases; bases with no gene match: 6. The CDR3 loop spans 15 amino acids. The CDR3 nucleotides read TGTGCCAGCAGCCCACCCGGGACAGGGGATTCACCCCTCCACTTT. Amino acids: CASSPPGTGDSPLHF.

The CDR3 bases are TGTGCCAGCAGTGCGTCTACAACAAGCGGAGATACGCAGTATTTT. The encoded protein is CASSASTTSGDTQYF. The chain employs TRBV25-1 and TRBJ2-3, with D perhaps matching TRBD2 (5 bases). CDR1 is MGHDK and CDR2 is SYGVNS in the germline V gene. V was cut by 4 bases and J by 5 bases, with 16 bases left in between. The CDR3 has 15 amino acids.

This chain uses TRBV4-1 with TRBJ2-1; D remains unclear. Trimming took off 7 bases at V and 0 bases at J, with 13 bases between the two ends. This CDR3 spans 15 amino acids. Germline V gene sequence: CDR1 MGHRA, CDR2 YSYEKL. CDR3 region: CASNHVGSSYNEQFF. The DNA for the CDR3 is TGCGCCAGCAACCATGTGGGAAGCTCCTACAATGAGCAGTTCTTC.

V gene TRBV10-2 combines with J gene TRBJ1-1, with TRBD1 identical over 7 bases. CDR3 length: 13 amino acids. Germline CDR1 WSHSY, CDR2 SAAADI. V was clipped by 3 bases and J by 6 bases; unmatched bases: 4. The CDR3 spells CASSEWRGPEAFF. The DNA of the CDR3 is TGCGCCAGCAGTGAATGGAGGGGGCCTGAAGCTTTCTTT.

The chain joins TRBV4-1 to TRBJ2-2; 7 bases map to TRBD1. CDR1 and CDR2 (germline): MGHRA, YSYEKL. This CDR3 is built from 14 residues. V shed 4 bases, J shed 4 bases, and the junction held 3 bases outside the gene matches. The CDR3 DNA reads TGCGCCAGCAGCCCCGACAGGGCCACCGGGGAGCTGTTTTTT. Protein product: CASSPDRATGELFF.

This chain connects TRBV5-1 to TRBJ1-1; weak D call: TRBD1 (5 bases). Trimming removed 5 bases from V and 3 bases from J, with 17 bases in between. CDR3 size: 15 residues. Germline CDR1 SGHRS, CDR2 YFSETQ. Here the CDR3 reads CASRYKDQGYTEAFF. CDR3 DNA sequence: TGCGCCAGCAGGTACAAAGATCAGGGCTACACTGAAGCTTTCTTT. The whole variable domain, remainder taken from reference TRBV5-1 and TRBJ1-1, is KAGVTQTPRYLIKTRGQQVTLSCSPISGHRSVSWYQQTPGQGLQFLFEYFSETQRNKGNFPGRFSGRQFSNSRSEMNVSTLELGDSALYLCASRYKDQGYTEAFFGQGTRLTVV.

The gene calls are TRBV2 and TRBJ1-4; TRBD1 aligns across 9 bases. The germline gives CDR1 SNHLY, CDR2 FYNNEI. Trimming cost V 5 bases and J 5 bases; bases outside gene matches: 6. The CDR3 totals 15 residues. CDR3: CASSYRTGVNEKLFF. Written as DNA, the CDR3 is TGTGCCAGCAGTTACCGGACAGGGGTAAATGAAAAACTGTTTTTT.

This chain uses TRBV10-2 with TRBJ2-7; a possible D gene is TRBD2 (7 bases). CDR1 and CDR2 (germline): WSHSY, SAAADI. The CDR3 loop spans 16 amino acids. The V end was cut by 6 bases, the J end by 6 bases, with 24 bases between. CDR3 amino acids: CASSPSGALAVLEQYF. In DNA, the CDR3 is TGCGCCAGCAGCCCCTCAGGGGCCCTAGCGGTCCTCGAGCAGTACTTC.

The V call is TRBV13, the J call TRBJ1-2; TRBD1 might be the D (6 bases). V was pared by 0 bases and J by 2 bases, with 13 bases between. The germline CDR1 and CDR2 sequences are PRHDT and FYEKMQ (reference sequence). The CDR3 runs to 16 residues. The CDR3 DNA reads TGTGCCAGCAGCTTAGGCCCTACAGACAGGAACTATGGCTACACCTTC. This codes for CASSLGPTDRNYGYTF.

Concerning this clone: A read error may produce the germline difference seen at one junction end. This rearrangement joins TRBV15 to TRBJ2-3, with TRBD2 matching over 10 bases. The germline CDR1 and CDR2 sequences are LNHNV and YYDKDF (reference sequence). The CDR3 loop spans 16 amino acids. This CDR3 is CATRRVAGGFIDTQYF. The CDR3 DNA is TGTGCCACCAGGAGAGTAGCGGGGGGCTTTATAGATACGCAGTATTTT.

The V call is TRBV6-1, the J call TRBJ1-2; no clear D gene. Trimming removed 8 bases from V and 1 base from J, with 14 bases in between. The CDR3 covers 14 residues. CDR1 is MNHNS, CDR2 SASEGT, per germline. CDR3 sequence reads: CASVGRGDNYGYTF. Written as DNA, the CDR3 is TGTGCCAGCGTAGGGAGAGGAGATAACTATGGCTACACCTTC.

The chain employs TRBV9 and TRBJ2-7; a possible D gene is TRBD1 (5 bases). Germline CDR1 and CDR2: SGDLS and YYNGEE. With 3 bases removed from V and 3 bases from J, the gap between germline ends came to 19 bases. The CDR3 totals 16 residues. The CDR3 loop reads CASSATAGRPLYEQYF. The CDR3 DNA reads TGTGCCAGCAGCGCGACAGCCGGTCGACCCCTCTACGAGCAGTACTTC.

The rearrangement links TRBV10-3 to TRBJ2-7; weak D call: TRBD1 (6 bases). Germline lookup yields CDR1 ENHRY and CDR2 SYGVKD. The CDR3 has 14 amino acids. The V gene lost 5 bases and the J gene lost 4 bases, with 15 bases spanning the gap. The CDR3 reads CAISPQGRDYEQYF. The CDR3 nucleotides read TGTGCCATCAGTCCACAGGGTAGGGATTACGAGCAGTACTTC.

The chain couples TRBV10-2 to TRBJ1-4, with D possibly TRBD1 on 5 matching bases. Germline V gene data show CDR1 as WSHSY and CDR2 as SAAADI. This CDR3 region has 12 residues. V gave up 8 bases and J gave up 7 bases, with 11 bases separating them. The CDR3 DNA sequence: TGCGCCAGCGCCCAGGGTACTGAAAAACTGTTTTTT. Translation gives CASAQGTEKLFF.

Details on this clone: Other DNA variants within this sample encode the same CDR3. The chain uses TRBV4-1 and TRBJ2-7; a weak D match, TRBD1 (6 bases). CDR3 length: 15 amino acids. Between the trimmed V and J ends, which lost 1 base and 0 bases, there was a span of 10 bases. The V gene's germline CDR1 is MGHRA and CDR2 YSYEKL. The CDR3 protein is CASSQVLDSSYEQYF. CDR3 sequence (DNA): TGCGCCAGCAGCCAAGTCTTGGACAGCTCCTACGAGCAGTACTTC.

V is TRBV7-9 and J is TRBJ2-5; 12 nucleotides align to TRBD2. Germline V gene sequence: CDR1 SEHNR, CDR2 FQNEAQ (reference sequence). The CDR3 contains 17 residues. J was trimmed by 5 bases and V by 5 bases; bases with no gene match: 12. The CDR3 region is CASSLSPSGRAWETQYF. The CDR3 nucleotides are TGTGCCAGCAGCCTTAGCCCTAGCGGGAGGGCCTGGGAGACCCAGTACTTC.

The rearrangement links TRBV19 to TRBJ2-3; D is tentatively TRBD1 or TRBD2 (6 bases each). Germline CDR1 is LNHDA and CDR2 is SQIVND (reference sequence). The CDR3 spans 12 residues. Trimming removed 5 bases at V and 6 bases at J, with 9 bases between. The CDR3 loop reads CASSFGGDTQYF. CDR3 nucleotides: TGTGCCAGTAGTTTCGGGGGCGATACGCAGTATTTT.

The V and J genes are TRBV13 and TRBJ1-6, with unresolved D. Trimming left V 0 bases short and J 6 bases short, with 9 bases between. This CDR3 contains 15 residues. Germline V gene lookup returns CDR1 PRHDT and CDR2 FYEKMQ (reference sequence). The CDR3 DNA reads TGTGCCAGCAGCTTAGGGGACCCGATTAATTCACCCCTCCACTTT. This codes for CASSLGDPINSPLHF.

This clone has a single count. The chain recombines TRBV7-9 with TRBJ2-7; TRBD1 matches at 9 bases. Per the germline V gene, CDR1 is SEHNR and CDR2 is FQNEAQ (reference sequence). The CDR3 totals 16 residues. Trimming removed 6 bases from V and 2 bases from J; junction bases left unmatched: 11. The chain's CDR3 is CASSPPTGTGTYEQYF. The CDR3 DNA reads TGTGCCAGCAGTCCTCCTACCGGGACAGGGACCTACGAGCAGTACTTC.

The V and J genes are TRBV28 and TRBJ1-2, with 8 positions matching TRBD1. Germline assignment: CDR1 MDHEN and CDR2 SYDVKM. The CDR3 sequence is 15 residues long. Unmatched junction bases numbered 9, after V lost 5 bases and J lost 4 bases. The CDR3 region has the DNA TGTGCCAGCAGTCAACAAGGACAGGGCCTCTATGGCTACACCTTC. It yields the protein CASSQQGQGLYGYTF.

The V and J genes are TRBV6-1 and TRBJ1-5; D perhaps matches TRBD1 (6 bases). Germline assignment: CDR1 MNHNS and CDR2 SASEGT. CDR3 size: 14 residues. Trimming took 4 bases from V and 6 from J, leaving 13 bases between them. In nucleotides, the CDR3 is TGTGCCAGCAGTGCCCACAGGGTCGGTCAGCCCCAGCATTTT. Its protein is CASSAHRVGQPQHF.

In DNA, the CDR3 is TGTGCCAGCAGCCCGACAGGGTGGAACTACGAGCAGTACTTC. Residues: CASSPTGWNYEQYF. The rearrangement links TRBV7-9 to TRBJ2-7, with 7 bases that match TRBD1. V gave up 5 bases and J gave up 3 bases; unmatched junction bases: 7. The CDR3 is made up of 14 amino acids. Germline CDR1 SEHNR, CDR2 FQNEAQ (reference sequence).

The chain uses TRBV7-9 and TRBJ1-1; D possibly corresponds to TRBD1 (6 bases). Germline lookup yields CDR1 SEHNR and CDR2 FQNEAQ (reference sequence). The CDR3 extends over 15 amino acids. V was shortened by 5 bases and J by 4 bases, with 17 bases between the two germline ends. This chain's CDR3 is CASSPHVGGGTEAFF. DNA of the CDR3: TGTGCCAGCAGCCCTCACGTCGGGGGCGGCACTGAAGCTTTCTTT.

The chain links TRBV27 to TRBJ1-4; no reliable D call. The V and J ends lost 6 bases and 0 bases respectively, with 8 bases between them. CDR3 length equals 14 residues. CDR1 MNHEY and CDR2 SMNVEV come from the germline V gene (reference sequence). The CDR3 coding sequence is TGTGCCAGCAGCTTCGCGGCAACTAATGAAAAACTGTTTTTT. It specifies CASSFAATNEKLFF.

The chain couples TRBV10-2 to TRBJ2-7; D possibly corresponds to TRBD2 (5 bases). V lost 2 bases and J 0 bases, leaving 11 bases between the germline ends. Germline-derived CDR1 and CDR2 are WSHSY and SAAADI. The CDR3 consists of 15 residues. The CDR3 loop reads CASSEISGPSYEQYF. Written as DNA, the CDR3 is TGCGCCAGCAGTGAGATAAGCGGTCCCTCCTACGAGCAGTACTTC.

The rearrangement links TRBV4-3 to TRBJ2-2; D gene ambiguous. V shed 0 bases and J shed 10 bases, with 12 bases lying between them. CDR1 is LGHNA and CDR2 is YSLEER in the germline V gene. The CDR3 is made up of 14 amino acids. CDR3 sequence: CASSQDPVAVELFF. Here the CDR3 DNA reads TGCGCCAGCAGCCAAGATCCAGTAGCTGTGGAGCTGTTTTTT.

The J gene is TRBJ2-3, the V gene TRBV27; perhaps TRBD2 as D (6 bases). The CDR3 length is 15 residues. Germline CDR1 and CDR2: MNHEY and SMNVEV (reference sequence). The germline V and J ends were trimmed by 0 bases and 6 bases, with 13 bases remaining between them. Here the CDR3 DNA reads TGTGCCAGCAGTTTATCGACGGGAGCAGCGGATACGCAGTATTTT. Its protein product is CASSLSTGAADTQYF.